A single sample is the source of the 17 T cell receptor beta chains below, sequenced in a study of control samples from healthy donors and cancer patients. Profiling relied on immunoSEQ multiplex PCR, and the TCRdb table lists in-frame clones only, not all of them. The table includes more than 60,000 clones, roughly 90% detected once. Sequencing was carried out using PBMCs. The receptors shown here come from a woman in her forties or fifties with colorectal cancer.

This rearrangement joins TRBV28 to TRBJ2-7; D might be TRBD1 or TRBD2, each matching 5 bases. The germline V gene encodes CDR1 MDHEN and CDR2 SYDVKM. This CDR3 contains 15 residues. The V end lost 4 bases, the J end lost 2 bases, and 15 bases lay between the germline ends. CDR3 in DNA: TGTGCCAGCAGTTCGGATACTAGGGACCCCTACGAGCAGTACGTC. Protein product: CASSSDTRDPYEQYV.

The rearrangement joins TRBV19 to TRBJ1-5, with 7 bases matching TRBD1. V trimming: 7 bases; J trimming: 3 bases; junction bases outside the gene matches: 12. Germline V gene sequence: CDR1 LNHDA, CDR2 SQIVND (reference sequence). The CDR3 spans 16 residues. In nucleotides, the CDR3 is TGTGCCAGTACCCCAGGGGGGGTGGTTAACAATCAGCCCCAGCATTTT. Translating gives CASTPGGVVNNQPQHF. Complete variable domain (other parts from reference TRBV19 and TRBJ1-5): DGGITQSPKYLFRKEGQNVTLSCEQNLNHDAMYWYRQDPGQGLRLIYYSQIVNDFQKGDIAEGYSVSREKKESFPLTVTSAQKNPTAFYLCASTPGGVVNNQPQHFGDGTRLSIL.

The chain couples TRBV10-3 to TRBJ1-2; D might be TRBD1 (5 bases). Per germline, CDR1 ENHRY and CDR2 SYGVKD. The V and J ends lost 6 bases and 8 bases respectively, with 10 bases between them. The CDR3 contains 11 residues. As DNA, the CDR3 is TGTGCCATCAGGCAGGGCGGCGGCTACACCTTC. Amino acids: CAIRQGGGYTF.

By frequency in the sample, this clone is medium-sized. The chain uses TRBV6-5 and TRBJ1-1; D is perhaps TRBD1 (6 bases). V was trimmed by 1 base and J by 5 bases, leaving 11 bases between them. The CDR3 is 14 residues long. CDR1 and CDR2 (germline): MNHEY, SVGAGI. CDR3 DNA sequence: TGTGCCAGCAGTTACTGGGCGACAGGAACTGAAGCTTTCTTT. It translates to CASSYWATGTEAFF.

The V gene is TRBV19, the J gene TRBJ1-2, with 10 nucleotides matching TRBD1. V trimming: 4 bases; J trimming: 4 bases; junction bases outside the gene matches: 18. The germline gives CDR1 LNHDA, CDR2 SQIVND (reference sequence). This CDR3 has 19 amino acids. This CDR3 reads CASSKRSSGQGFMGYGYTF. The CDR3 nucleotides are TGTGCCAGTAGTAAGCGGTCCTCGGGACAGGGGTTCATGGGCTATGGCTACACCTTC.

This rearrangement joins TRBV4-3 to TRBJ1-2; a weak D match, TRBD1 (6 bases). The germline CDR1 and CDR2 sequences are LGHNA and YSLEER. The CDR3 length is 13 residues. V lost 0 bases, J lost 8 bases, and 10 bases lay in between. CDR3 in amino acids: CASSQDLGAGYTF. The CDR3 nucleotides read TGCGCCAGCAGCCAAGATTTGGGGGCCGGCTACACCTTC.

The J gene is TRBJ2-5, the V gene TRBV7-3, with 9 bases aligning to TRBD1. The CDR3 contains 13 residues. Germline CDR1 and CDR2: SGHTA and FQGTGA. The V gene end was trimmed by 5 bases and the J gene end by 5 bases; junction bases not matched to a gene: 3. CDR3 in amino acids: CASSRGQGETQYF. CDR3 sequence (DNA): TGTGCCAGCAGCCGTGGACAGGGGGAGACCCAGTACTTC.

The V call is TRBV4-3, the J call TRBJ2-7; D is uncertain. The CDR3 extends over 13 amino acids. Germline V gene data show CDR1 as LGHNA and CDR2 as YSLEER. The V gene lost 0 bases and the J gene lost 6 bases, with 9 bases spanning the gap. Written as DNA, the CDR3 is TGCGCCAGCAGCCAAGATCTGGGCGGCGAGCAGTACGTC. This encodes CASSQDLGGEQYV.

The chain joins TRBV12-3 or TRBV12-4 to TRBJ1-4; D call uncertain. CDR3 length: 13 residues. The V and J ends lost 5 bases and 8 bases respectively, with 12 bases between them. The CDR3 bases are TGTGCCAGCAGTCCTGCCAGGAGCGAAAAACTGTTTTTT. As protein: CASSPARSEKLFF.

The CDR3 coding sequence is TGTGCCAGCAGCTTAGGCCTTGAAGCTTTCTTT. As protein: CASSLGLEAFF. This chain links TRBV7-9 with TRBJ1-1; D not certain. The V end was cut by 1 base, the J end by 7 bases, with 4 bases between. The CDR3 has 11 amino acids. CDR1 is SEHNR, CDR2 FQNEAQ, per germline (reference sequence).

V is TRBV30 and J is TRBJ1-1; no clear D gene. V lost 4 bases and J lost 1, with 13 bases in between. This CDR3 is built from 14 residues. Germline loops: CDR1 GTSNPN, CDR2 SVGIG (reference sequence). The CDR3 DNA sequence: TGTGCCTGGAAGCCCGTAACAGCGAACACTGAAGCTTTCTTT. It specifies CAWKPVTANTEAFF.

The chain is built from TRBV3-1 (or the pseudogene TRBV3-2) and TRBJ1-6; 7 nucleotides agree with TRBD1. Germline V CDR1 and CDR2: LGHDT, YNNKEL (reference sequence). The CDR3 loop spans 15 amino acids. J gave up 5 bases and V 3 bases, and 4 bases lay outside the gene matches. The CDR3 spells CASSHYDRDNSPLHF. As DNA, the CDR3 is TGTGCCAGCAGCCATTATGACAGGGATAATTCACCCCTCCACTTT.

This sequence joins TRBV5-4 and TRBJ2-3; D not resolved. The CDR3 runs to 14 residues. Per the germline V gene, CDR1 is SGHNT and CDR2 is YYREEE (reference sequence). V lost 2 bases and J lost 2, with 9 bases in between. The DNA for the CDR3 is TGTGCCAGCAGCTTAGGACGGACCACAGATACGCAGTATTTT. This encodes CASSLGRTTDTQYF.

The V call is TRBV30, the J call TRBJ2-5, with 8 bases fitting TRBD1. Trimming removed 2 bases from V and 5 bases from J; junction bases left unmatched: 1. In germline, CDR1 is GTSNPN, CDR2 SVGIG (reference sequence). This CDR3 comprises 12 residues. The CDR3 region has the DNA TGTGCCTGGAGTAGACAGGGGGAGACCCAGTACTTC. Its protein product is CAWSRQGETQYF.

V and J are TRBV5-1 and TRBJ1-6; weak D call: TRBD1 (5 bases). The V and J ends lost 4 bases and 6 bases respectively, with 11 bases between them. The CDR3 has 14 residues. In germline, CDR1 is SGHRS, CDR2 YFSETQ. The CDR3 nucleotides read TGCGCCAGCAGCCCCGGGACGTCTAATTCACCCCTCCACTTT. It codes for CASSPGTSNSPLHF.

This clone was found once. J is TRBJ2-2 and V is TRBV19; D unresolved. The CDR3 sequence is 15 residues long. From germline, CDR1 is LNHDA and CDR2 SQIVND (reference sequence). The V gene lost 4 bases and the J gene lost 2 bases, with 11 bases spanning the gap. The CDR3 spells CASSRRDTNTGELFF. CDR3 sequence (DNA): TGTGCCAGTAGTAGGAGAGACACCAACACCGGGGAGCTGTTTTTT. The entire variable domain, with the rest obtained from reference TRBV19 and TRBJ2-2, is as follows: DGGITQSPKYLFRKEGQNVTLSCEQNLNHDAMYWYRQDPGQGLRLIYYSQIVNDFQKGDIAEGYSVSREKKESFPLTVTSAQKNPTAFYLCASSRRDTNTGELFFGEGSRLTVL.

As regards this clone: This sample also contains other DNA sequences that code for the same CDR3. This chain joins TRBV20-1 and TRBJ1-2, with D possibly TRBD1 on 5 matching bases. Germline V gene lookup returns CDR1 DFQATT and CDR2 SNEGSKA (reference sequence). CDR3 length: 11 residues. V was pared by 3 bases and J by 5 bases, with 7 bases between. In nucleotides, the CDR3 is TGCAGTGCTAGTGGGGGATATGGCTACACCTTC. It codes for CSASGGYGYTF.